This T cell receptor gamma chain was captured in a study of γδ T cells in repeated Plasmodium falciparum infection. TCRdb made new clone calls on the multiplex PCR reads using CATT. The sample includes more than 4,500 gamma-chain clones, around 3.6% of them seen just once. The CDR3 sequence is 16 residues long. Germline CDR1 and CDR2: GITISATS and ISYDGTV (reference sequence). The study's findings and limits: Over time and infection, Vgamma9/Vdelta2+ repertoires remained highly stable and polyclonal.

In this sample, this clone turned up a few times. Its target is not known. Since a far larger clone is one base different, this is likely a read error. Different DNA sequences within this sample yield the same CDR3. Gammadelta T cells were flow-sorted from PBMC into Vgamma9/Vdelta2+ and Vdelta2-negative populations for bulk analysis. The sample taken for sequencing was gamma-delta T cells from blood. The gene calls are TRGV9 and TRGJP. The J gene is absent in TCRdb and was assigned here via DNA matching to germline. The TCR sequence derives from a pool of human donors (malaria-infected and uninfected, not separated). DNA of the CDR3: TGTGCCCTGTGGGAGGGCCAAGAGTTGGGCAAAAAAATCAAGGTATTT. This sequence encodes CALWEGQELGKKIKVF.